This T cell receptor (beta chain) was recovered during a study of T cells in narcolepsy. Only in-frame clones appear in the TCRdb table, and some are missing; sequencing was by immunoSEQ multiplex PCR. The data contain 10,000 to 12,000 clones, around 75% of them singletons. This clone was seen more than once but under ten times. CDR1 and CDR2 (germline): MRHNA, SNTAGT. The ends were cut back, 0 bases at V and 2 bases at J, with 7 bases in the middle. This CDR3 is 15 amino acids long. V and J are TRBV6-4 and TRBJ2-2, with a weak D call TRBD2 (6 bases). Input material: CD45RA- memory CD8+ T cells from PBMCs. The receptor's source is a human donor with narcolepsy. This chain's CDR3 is CASSDSGTNTGELFF. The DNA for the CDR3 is TGTGCCAGCAGTGACTCCGGGACTAACACCGGGGAGCTGTTTTTT.